These 17 T cell receptor beta chains were all obtained from the same sample, sequenced in a study of T cell responses to AZD1222 COVID-19 vaccine. Some clones are missing from TCRdb's copy, which holds only in-frame ones; the method was immunoSEQ multiplex PCR. In the table there are roughly 140,000 clones, roughly 89% of which are singletons. Sequencing was performed on peripheral blood, taken on day 0 of AZD1222 vaccination. All receptors derive from an adult in good health.

For this clone: The same CDR3 also results from other DNA sequences found in this sample. The J gene is TRBJ1-2, the V gene TRBV6-1, with D hard to call. V was pared by 3 bases and J by 4 bases, with 9 bases between. Germline V gives CDR1 MNHNS, CDR2 SASEGT. This CDR3 has 13 amino acids. CDR3 sequence reads: CASSDRGSYGYTF. Here the CDR3 DNA reads TGTGCCAGCAGTGACCGGGGATCCTATGGCTACACCTTC.

The V call is TRBV27, the J call TRBJ1-4; D ambiguous. V lost 4 bases, J lost 1 base, and 4 bases lay in between. The CDR3 consists of 13 residues. CDR1 is MNHEY, CDR2 SMNVEV, per germline (reference sequence). The CDR3 nucleotides are TGTGCCAGCAGTTCAGGAACTAATGAAAAACTGTTTTTT. This gives the protein CASSSGTNEKLFF.

The chain combines TRBV10-2 with TRBJ1-6; perhaps TRBD1 as D (5 bases). The CDR3 sequence is 16 residues long. V lost 8 bases to trimming and J lost 3 bases, with 17 bases between them. From germline, CDR1 is WSHSY and CDR2 SAAADI. CDR3 loop: CASYLPGPLYNSPLHF. The CDR3, as DNA: TGCGCCAGCTACCTGCCGGGGCCGCTCTATAATTCACCCCTCCACTTT.

The chain has TRBV5-4 and TRBJ1-4, with D uncertain. The CDR3 contains 16 residues. V was clipped by 5 bases and J by 4 bases, with 18 bases between them. Germline V gene data show CDR1 as SGHNT and CDR2 as YYREEE (reference sequence). The CDR3 DNA follows: TGTGCCAGCAGGTGGTGGCCGTGGACGGGTAATGAAAAACTGTTTTTT. It encodes CASRWWPWTGNEKLFF. The full variable domain, completed using reference TRBV5-4 and TRBJ1-4, is ETGVTQSPTHLIKTRGQQVTLRCSSQSGHNTVSWYQQALGQGPQFIFQYYREEENGRGNFPPRFSGLQFPNYSSELNVNALELDDSALYLCASRWWPWTGNEKLFFGSGTQLSVL.

This chain links TRBV6-2 or TRBV6-3 with TRBJ2-1, with 9 nucleotides matching TRBD2. With 4 bases clipped from V and 9 bases from J, the junction kept 1 base outside the gene matches. The CDR3 runs to 12 residues. Germline loops: CDR1 MNHEY, CDR2 SVGEGT. The CDR3 DNA is TGTGCCAGCAGTTCGCGGGGGGGTGAGCAGTTCTTC. Amino acid sequence: CASSSRGGEQFF.

V gene TRBV5-6 combines with J gene TRBJ1-2; weak D call: TRBD1 (6 bases). The CDR3 runs 13 residues. Germline V CDR1 and CDR2: SGHDT, YYEEEE. The V gene lost 3 bases and the J gene lost 4 bases, with 10 bases spanning the gap. The CDR3 DNA sequence: TGTGCCAGCAGCTCCCCGACAGGCTATGGCTACACCTTC. Translating it yields CASSSPTGYGYTF.

CDR3 protein: CASEAGGEAFF. The CDR3 coding sequence is TGTGCCAGTGAAGCGGGCGGGGAAGCTTTCTTT. The chain combines TRBV12-3 or TRBV12-4 with TRBJ1-1; D remains ambiguous. With 9 bases removed from V and 8 bases from J, the gap between germline ends came to 13 bases. CDR3 length: 11 residues.

The chain links TRBV27 to TRBJ2-5, with unresolved D. The CDR3 is made up of 13 amino acids. V was clipped by 3 bases and J by 2 bases, with 7 bases between them. The germline V gene encodes CDR1 MNHEY and CDR2 SMNVEV (reference sequence). The CDR3 protein is CASSLSRQETQYF. The CDR3 bases are TGTGCCAGCAGTTTGTCAAGACAAGAGACCCAGTACTTC.

This chain links TRBV4-2 with TRBJ2-7, with 12 bases identical to TRBD2. The CDR3 is made up of 16 amino acids. Germline V gene data show CDR1 as LGHNA and CDR2 as YNFKEQ. V trimming: 5 bases; J trimming: 4 bases; junction bases outside the gene matches: 9. The CDR3 spells CASSNRLAGDIYEQYF. In nucleotides, the CDR3 is TGTGCCAGCAGCAACAGACTAGCGGGAGATATATACGAGCAGTACTTC.

V and J are TRBV19 and TRBJ2-3, with 9 bases fitting TRBD1. Trimming at V came to 7 bases and at J to 4 bases, leaving 9 bases not matched to a gene. The CDR3 totals 15 residues. CDR1 is LNHDA and CDR2 is SQIVND in the germline V gene (reference sequence). CDR3 in DNA: TGTGCCAGTACCACGGGACAGGGCAGTCCAGATACGCAGTATTTT. Encoded protein: CASTTGQGSPDTQYF.

The chain carries TRBV4-2 and TRBJ1-1, with D possibly matching TRBD1 (5 bases). Trimming cost V 3 bases and J 3 bases, with 8 bases left between them. The CDR3 consists of 13 residues. CDR1 LGHNA and CDR2 YNFKEQ come from the germline V gene. The CDR3 loop reads CASSQQGYTEAFF. Written as DNA, the CDR3 is TGTGCCAGCAGCCAGCAGGGTTACACTGAAGCTTTCTTT.

The CDR3 sequence: CATRVAGGRNEQFF. The CDR3, as DNA: TGTGCCACCCGAGTGGCGGGGGGGCGGAATGAGCAGTTCTTC. This chain joins TRBV19 and TRBJ2-1; TRBD2 agrees at 9 bases. The CDR3 covers 14 residues. The germline gives CDR1 LNHDA, CDR2 SQIVND (reference sequence). Losses at the gene ends were 10 bases for V and 7 bases for J; bases not matched to a gene: 11.

This chain connects TRBV5-4 to TRBJ1-2; D gene uncertain. The CDR3 loop spans 15 amino acids. The V gene lost 4 bases and the J gene lost 7 bases, with 20 bases spanning the gap. The germline V gene has CDR1 SGHNT and CDR2 YYREEE (reference sequence). The CDR3 DNA follows: TGTGCCAGCAGCCCCGACTGGGTCCTTATCTTTGGCTACACCTTC. Translation gives CASSPDWVLIFGYTF.

The V call is TRBV11-2, the J call TRBJ1-1; unclear D gene. The CDR3 spans 14 residues. CDR1 and CDR2 (germline): SGHAT, FQNNGV. Trimming removed 3 bases from V and 0 bases from J, with 8 bases in between. DNA of the CDR3: TGTGCCAGCAGCTTCCTAGGCCTGAACACTGAAGCTTTCTTT. Translated, it gives CASSFLGLNTEAFF.

The chain employs TRBV2 and TRBJ2-7, with 8 bases identical to TRBD1. The CDR3 extends over 14 amino acids. V was pared by 5 bases and J by 4 bases, with 7 bases of the junction left unmatched. The germline V gene encodes CDR1 SNHLY and CDR2 FYNNEI. The chain's CDR3 is CASSTDRAVYEQYF. CDR3 nucleotides: TGTGCCAGCAGTACGGACAGGGCCGTTTACGAGCAGTACTTC.

V usage is TRBV7-2 and J usage is TRBJ1-2, with D possibly TRBD1 on 5 matching bases. The length of the CDR3 is 14 residues. Germline V gene data show CDR1 as SGHTA and CDR2 as FQGNSA. The V and J ends lost 2 bases and 8 bases respectively, with 15 bases between them. The CDR3 DNA sequence: TGTGCCAGCAGCTTATTGAGGGGCGAGGGAGGCTACACCTTC. Translated, it gives CASSLLRGEGGYTF.

CDR3: CASSQGGSGEKGETQYF. CDR3 nucleotides: TGTGCCAGCAGCCAAGGGGGTAGCGGGGAAAAAGGGGAGACCCAGTACTTC. V gene TRBV4-2 combines with J gene TRBJ2-5, with 8 bases aligning to TRBD2. Per the germline V gene, CDR1 is LGHNA and CDR2 is YNFKEQ. The CDR3 has 17 amino acids. After removal of 1 base from V and 5 bases from J, the junction contained 12 bases not matched to a gene.